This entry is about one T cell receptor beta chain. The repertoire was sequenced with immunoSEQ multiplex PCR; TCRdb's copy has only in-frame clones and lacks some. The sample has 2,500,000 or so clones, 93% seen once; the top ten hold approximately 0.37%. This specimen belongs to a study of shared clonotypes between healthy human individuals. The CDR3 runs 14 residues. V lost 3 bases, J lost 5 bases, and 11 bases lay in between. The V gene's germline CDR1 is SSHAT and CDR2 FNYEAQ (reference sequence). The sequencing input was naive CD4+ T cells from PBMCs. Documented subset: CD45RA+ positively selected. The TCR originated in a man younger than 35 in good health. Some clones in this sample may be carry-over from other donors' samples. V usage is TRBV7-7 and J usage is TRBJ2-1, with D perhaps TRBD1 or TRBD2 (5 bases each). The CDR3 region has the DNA TGTGCCAGCAGCTTTGGGCAGGGACACAATGAGCAGTTCTTC. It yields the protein CASSFGQGHNEQFF. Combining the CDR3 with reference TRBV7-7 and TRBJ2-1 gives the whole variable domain GAGVSQSPRYKVTKRGQDVTLRCDPISSHATLYWYQQALGQGPEFLTYFNYEAQPDKSGLPSDRFSAERPEGSISTLTIQRTEQRDSAMYRCASSFGQGHNEQFFGPGTRLTVL.